This TCR beta chain was identified in a study (dated by TCRdb to about 2015). Regarding the study in general: The study tested whether tumor-infiltrating Tregs in breast cancer are recruited from blood Tregs or converted in situ from other CD4+ T cell subsets.

In regard to this clonotype: Which antigen it targets is not known. Germline is not matched at one junction end, which may reflect a read error.

Amplification of full-length TCR variable regions was done by 5' RACE PCR using constant-region reverse primers, and this step was followed by semi-nested PCR with Nested Universal Primer A. Using the ReliaPrep RNA Cell Miniprep System, total RNA was extracted, and the SMARTer RACE 5'/3' Kit was then used to reverse transcribe the RNA into 5'RACE-ready cDNA. Multiplex adaptors were used to barcode the full-length TCR alpha and beta libraries, which were then sequenced on an Illumina MiSeq. In the source study's methods: For each of nine subset-tissue groups, sequencing data from the five patients were combined, and the groups were compared by unsupervised clustering of TCR gene usage. The Morisita-Horn index was used to calculate repertoire similarity, with shared sequences weighted by how much each contributed to each repertoire. TCRdb reanalyzed the raw reads on its own, using fastp at Q25 for trimming and MiXCR for clone calling, and kept in-frame beta chains. Every entry covers one CDR3 protein and lists the most common genes and DNA from its rows. What appears here as the V and J calls and clone size reflects TCRdb's work, not the paper's. The sample yields roughly 9,400 distinct CDR3 sequences; 16% were counted once. The ten largest make up about 4% of the sample.

Memory CD4+ T cells were isolated as CD4+CD45RO+CD25- cells. Tregs, naive and memory CD4+ T cells from tumor, blood and ipsilateral draining lymph nodes of roughly 5 breast cancer patients underwent full-length TCR alpha and beta sequencing. Ficoll density gradient centrifugation was used to isolate mononuclear cells from lymph nodes or from approximately 50 ml of peripheral blood. A purity exceeding 90% was confirmed by FACS for the sorted cell populations. Study-wide findings and limitations: Tumor memory CD4+ T cell TCR gene usage was found to cluster with blood and lymph node memory CD4+ cells and with lymph node naive CD4+ cells. The greatest overlap of tumor-infiltrating Treg TCR alpha and beta sequences was observed with tumor naive CD4+ T cells, followed by blood naive CD4+ T cells. The larger-cohort validation was restricted to a single TCR beta V-J rearrangement rather than whole repertoires.

According to the germline V gene, CDR1 reads MDHEN and CDR2 reads SYDVKM. From the cysteine up to the phenylalanine, the CDR3 has a length of 12 residues. CDR3 DNA is the only sequence kept; it has 36 bases, read in frame from the first base. The chain is assembled from TRBV28 and TRBJ2-2; possibly the D gene is TRBD2, per 6 matching bases. The origin of this receptor is a female donor with breast cancer. The material sequenced was memory CD4+ T cells sorted from blood. The sample's cell subset or site label is to be understood as: memory CD4+ T cells, CD4+CD45RO+CD25-. The CDR3 in this case is CASRLAGGERFF. At the DNA level, the sequence is TGTGCCAGCAGATTGGCAGGCGGGGAGCGGTTTTTT.